A selection of T cell receptor beta chains follows, all from one sample in a study of blood T cell repertoires in COVID-19. Measured with immunoSEQ multiplex PCR; TCRdb has only the in-frame clones, and not every one. The sample holds about 380,000 clones; approximately 90% are singletons and the top ten take about 1.2%. Sequenced material: PBMCs or T cells enriched from blood (not recorded which). The receptors stem from a woman aged 18-29 years who had recovered from COVID-19. CDR3s include the opening cysteine and the closing phenylalanine or tryptophan. D genes are given only for firm matches. The listing skips clone size in some rows; elsewhere it reads once, few, many or a size class.

cdr3_aa	cdr3_nt	v_call	clone_size	cdr3_length	j_call	d_call
CASSFSQYYGYTF	TGTGCCAGCAGTTTTAGCCAGTACTATGGCTACACCTTC	TRBV28	.	13	TRBJ1-2	.
CASSGQNNEQFF	TGTGCCAGCAGTGGACAGAACAATGAGCAGTTCTTC	TRBV5-6	.	12	TRBJ2-1	.
CASSLTGARGYTF	TGTGCCAGCAGCTTAACAGGGGCGCGGGGCTACACCTTC	TRBV6-2/TRBV6-3	.	13	TRBJ1-2	TRBD1
CAISEIYGGGTEAFF	TGTGCCATCAGTGAAATTTATGGGGGGGGGACTGAAGCTTTCTTT	TRBV10-3	.	15	TRBJ1-1	.
CASSITGTEAFF	TGTGCCAGCAGCATTACAGGGACTGAAGCTTTCTTT	TRBV9	.	12	TRBJ1-1	.
CASSLRGVQETQYF	TGTGCCAGCAGCTTACGGGGGGTCCAAGAGACCCAGTACTTC	TRBV11-3	.	14	TRBJ2-5	TRBD2
CAISGAGNTEAFF	TGTGCCATCAGTGGAGCAGGGAACACTGAAGCTTTCTTT	TRBV10-3	once	13	TRBJ1-1	.
CASSLDSDYEQYF	TGTGCCAGCAGCTTGGACTCCGACTACGAGCAGTACTTC	TRBV5-4	.	13	TRBJ2-7	.
CATSRGGKNRGGVAFF	TGTGCCACCAGCAGAGGTGGGAAGAACAGGGGGGGCGTTGCTTTCTTT	TRBV15	.	16	TRBJ1-1	TRBD1
CASSLLQGIGETQYF	TGTGCCAGCAGCTTATTACAGGGTATCGGAGAGACCCAGTACTTC	TRBV7-9	.	15	TRBJ2-5	.
CASSLEDSLAETQYF	TGTGCCAGCAGCTTAGAGGACAGCCTGGCGGAGACCCAGTACTTC	TRBV7-8	.	15	TRBJ2-5	.
CATSRKDRDHEQYF	TGTGCCACCAGCAGAAAGGACAGGGACCACGAGCAGTACTTC	TRBV15	many	14	TRBJ2-7	TRBD1
CASSPIQRRAEGSPLHF	TGTGCCAGCTCACCCATCCAAAGGAGGGCTGAAGGATCACCCCTCCACTTT	TRBV18	.	17	TRBJ1-6	.
CATSQVGNTIYF	TGTGCCACCAGCCAGGTTGGAAACACCATATATTTT	TRBV15	.	12	TRBJ1-3	.
CSVDGLAGDSTDTQYF	TGCAGCGTCGACGGACTAGCGGGGGATAGCACAGATACGCAGTATTTT	TRBV29-1	few	16	TRBJ2-3	TRBD2
CSVRPTENYEQYF	TGCAGCGTTCGCCCGACAGAAAACTACGAGCAGTACTTC	TRBV29-1	.	13	TRBJ2-7	.
CASSTEPGLAGGHEQFF	TGTGCCAGCAGCACCGAACCGGGACTAGCGGGGGGACATGAGCAGTTCTTC	TRBV7-9	.	17	TRBJ2-1	TRBD2
CASSLAETGVNYGYTF	TGTGCCAGCAGCTTAGCAGAGACAGGGGTTAACTATGGCTACACCTTC	TRBV7-9	.	16	TRBJ1-2	TRBD1
CATSKGAFPEAFF	TGTGCCACCAGCAAGGGGGCCTTCCCTGAAGCTTTCTTT	TRBV2	.	13	TRBJ1-1	TRBD1
CASSLAGGGYSPLHF	TGCGCCAGCAGCTTGGCGGGGGGCGGGTATTCACCCCTCCACTTT	TRBV5-1	.	15	TRBJ1-6	.
CAWSVWGLGNQPQHF	TGTGCCTGGAGTGTTTGGGGGCTGGGCAATCAGCCCCAGCATTTT	TRBV30	.	15	TRBJ1-5	.
CASSGDRGSIHQPQHF	TGTGCCAGCAGTGGGGACAGGGGGTCTATCCATCAGCCCCAGCATTTT	TRBV6-1	.	16	TRBJ1-5	TRBD1
CASSLGGGPGDTQYF	TGTGCCAGCAGCTTAGGCGGGGGGCCCGGAGATACGCAGTATTTT	TRBV11-2	.	15	TRBJ2-3	TRBD2
CASSLEGGHYGYTF	TGCGCCAGCAGCTTGGAGGGGGGGCACTATGGCTACACCTTC	TRBV5-1	.	14	TRBJ1-2	.
CAIRSGTGRTGELFF	TGTGCCATCAGATCCGGGACAGGTCGGACCGGGGAGCTGTTTTTT	TRBV10-3	once	15	TRBJ2-2	TRBD1
CASGASPLHF	TGTGCCAGCGGGGCTTCACCCCTCCACTTT	TRBV28	.	10	TRBJ1-6	.
CASRDSLNTEAFF	TGTGCCAGCCGGGACAGTTTGAACACTGAAGCTTTCTTT	TRBV6-5	.	13	TRBJ1-1	TRBD1
CASSQEGDRTTDTQYF	TGTGCCAGCAGCCAAGAGGGGGACAGGACGACAGATACGCAGTATTTT	TRBV3-1/TRBV3-2	.	16	TRBJ2-3	TRBD1
CASSLVPGGYTF	TGTGCCAGCAGCTTAGTCCCCGGTGGCTACACCTTC	TRBV7-9	once	12	TRBJ1-2	.
CASSQDGRLVGIGTQYF	TGCGCCAGCAGCCAGGACGGCCGACTAGTGGGGATTGGGACCCAGTACTTC	TRBV4-1	.	17	TRBJ2-5	.
CASSQDTSTGEQYF	TGTGCCAGCAGCCAGGATACTAGCACGGGCGAGCAGTACTTC	TRBV3-1/TRBV3-2	.	14	TRBJ2-7	.
CASSKGAGGQPQHF	TGTGCCAGTAGTAAAGGGGCTGGCGGTCAGCCCCAGCATTTT	TRBV19	.	14	TRBJ1-5	.